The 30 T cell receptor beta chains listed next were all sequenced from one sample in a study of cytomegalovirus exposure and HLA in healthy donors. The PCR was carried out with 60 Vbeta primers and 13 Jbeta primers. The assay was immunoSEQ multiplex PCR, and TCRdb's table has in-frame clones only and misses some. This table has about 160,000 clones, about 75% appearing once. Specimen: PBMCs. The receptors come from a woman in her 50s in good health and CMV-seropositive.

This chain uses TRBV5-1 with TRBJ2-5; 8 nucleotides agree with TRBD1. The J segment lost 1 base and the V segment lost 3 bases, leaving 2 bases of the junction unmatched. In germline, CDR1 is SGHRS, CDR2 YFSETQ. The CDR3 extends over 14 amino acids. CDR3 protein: CASSYGQGQETQYF. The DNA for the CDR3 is TGCGCCAGCAGCTATGGACAGGGCCAAGAGACCCAGTACTTC. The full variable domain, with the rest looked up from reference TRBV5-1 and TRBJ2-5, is KAGVTQTPRYLIKTRGQQVTLSCSPISGHRSVSWYQQTPGQGLQFLFEYFSETQRNKGNFPGRFSGRQFSNSRSEMNVSTLELGDSALYLCASSYGQGQETQYFGPGTRLLVL.

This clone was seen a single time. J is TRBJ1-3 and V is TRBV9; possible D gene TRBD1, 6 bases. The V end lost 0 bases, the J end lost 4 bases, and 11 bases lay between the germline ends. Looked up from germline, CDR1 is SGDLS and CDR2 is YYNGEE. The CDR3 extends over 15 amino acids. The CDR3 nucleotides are TGTGCCAGCAGCGTAGAGGGGGGGCTCGGAAACACCATATATTTT. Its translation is CASSVEGGLGNTIYF.

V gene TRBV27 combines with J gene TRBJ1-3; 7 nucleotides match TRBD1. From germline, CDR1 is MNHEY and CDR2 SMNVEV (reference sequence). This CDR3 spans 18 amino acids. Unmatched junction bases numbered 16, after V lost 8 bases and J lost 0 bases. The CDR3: CASRTGTAGTSSGNTIYF. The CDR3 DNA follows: TGTGCCAGCCGCACTGGGACAGCGGGTACTAGCTCTGGAAACACCATATATTTT.

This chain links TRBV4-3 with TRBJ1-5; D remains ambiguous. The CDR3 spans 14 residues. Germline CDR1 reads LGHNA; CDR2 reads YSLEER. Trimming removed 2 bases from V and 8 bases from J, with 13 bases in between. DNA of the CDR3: TGCGCCAGCAGCCAATTATCCGGGATAGAGCCCCAGCATTTT. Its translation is CASSQLSGIEPQHF.

CDR3 region: CASSPRENTEAFF. CDR3 DNA: TGTGCCAGCAGTCCCCGGGAGAACACTGAAGCTTTCTTT. The V gene is TRBV6-1, the J gene TRBJ1-1, with no clear D. The germline V gene has CDR1 MNHNS and CDR2 SASEGT. CDR3 length equals 13 residues. V gave up 5 bases and J gave up 1 base, with 8 bases separating them.

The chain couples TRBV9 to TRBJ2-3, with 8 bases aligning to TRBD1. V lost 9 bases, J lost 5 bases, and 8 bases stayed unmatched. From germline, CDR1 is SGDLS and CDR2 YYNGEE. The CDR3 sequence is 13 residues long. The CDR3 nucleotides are TGTGCCACCTCCGGGACAGGTGGAGATACGCAGTATTTT. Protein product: CATSGTGGDTQYF.

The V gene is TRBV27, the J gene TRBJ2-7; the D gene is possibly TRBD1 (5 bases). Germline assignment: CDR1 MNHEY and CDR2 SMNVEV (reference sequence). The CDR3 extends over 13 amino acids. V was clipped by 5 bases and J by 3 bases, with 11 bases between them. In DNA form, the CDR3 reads TGTGCCAGCAGTCCACAGGTATACTACGAGCAGTACTTC. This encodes CASSPQVYYEQYF.

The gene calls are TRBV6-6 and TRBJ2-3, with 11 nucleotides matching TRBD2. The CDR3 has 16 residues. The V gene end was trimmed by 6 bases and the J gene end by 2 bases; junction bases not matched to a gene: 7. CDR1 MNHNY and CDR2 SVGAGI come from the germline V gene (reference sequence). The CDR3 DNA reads TGTGCCAGCAGCCTTAGACTAGCGGGGATCACAGATACGCAGTATTTT. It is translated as CASSLRLAGITDTQYF.

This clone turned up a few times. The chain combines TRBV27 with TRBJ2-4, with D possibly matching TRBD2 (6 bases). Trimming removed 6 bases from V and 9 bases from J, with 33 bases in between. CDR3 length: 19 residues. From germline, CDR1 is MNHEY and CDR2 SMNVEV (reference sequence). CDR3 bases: TGTGCCAGCAGAACGCTTATGAGGGAGGTGTCTTTTTTAAATCGCATTCAGTACTTC. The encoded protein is CASRTLMREVSFLNRIQYF.

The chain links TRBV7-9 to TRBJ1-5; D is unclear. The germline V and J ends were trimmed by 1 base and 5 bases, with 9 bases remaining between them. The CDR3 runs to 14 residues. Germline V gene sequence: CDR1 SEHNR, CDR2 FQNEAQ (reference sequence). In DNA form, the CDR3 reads TGTGCCAGCAGCTTAGATGGCACCTATCAGCCCCAGCATTTT. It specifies CASSLDGTYQPQHF.

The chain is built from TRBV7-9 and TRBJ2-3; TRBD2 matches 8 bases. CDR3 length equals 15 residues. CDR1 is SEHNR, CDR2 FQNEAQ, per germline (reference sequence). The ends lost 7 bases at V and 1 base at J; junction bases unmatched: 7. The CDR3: CASTLVGGGTDTQYF. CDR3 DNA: TGTGCCAGCACCCTGGTCGGGGGGGGCACAGATACGCAGTATTTT.

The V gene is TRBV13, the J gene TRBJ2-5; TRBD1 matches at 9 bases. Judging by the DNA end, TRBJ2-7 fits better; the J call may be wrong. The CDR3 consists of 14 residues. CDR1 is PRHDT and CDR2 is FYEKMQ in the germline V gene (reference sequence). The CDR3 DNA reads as TGTGCCAGCAGCCCAGAGGACAGGGGCTACGAGCAGTACTTC. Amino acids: CASSPEDRGYEQYF.

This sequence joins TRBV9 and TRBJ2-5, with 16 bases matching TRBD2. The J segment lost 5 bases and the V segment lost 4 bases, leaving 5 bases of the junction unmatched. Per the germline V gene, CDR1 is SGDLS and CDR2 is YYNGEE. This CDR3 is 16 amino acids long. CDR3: CASSPGGLAGGETQYF. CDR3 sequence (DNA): TGTGCCAGCAGCCCAGGGGGACTAGCGGGGGGGGAGACCCAGTACTTC.

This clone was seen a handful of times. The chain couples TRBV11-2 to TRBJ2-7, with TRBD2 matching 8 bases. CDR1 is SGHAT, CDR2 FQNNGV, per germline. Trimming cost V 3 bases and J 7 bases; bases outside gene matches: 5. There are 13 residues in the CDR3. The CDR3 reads CASSLGLVGEQYF. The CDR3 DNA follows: TGTGCCAGCAGCTTGGGACTAGTTGGGGAGCAGTACTTC.

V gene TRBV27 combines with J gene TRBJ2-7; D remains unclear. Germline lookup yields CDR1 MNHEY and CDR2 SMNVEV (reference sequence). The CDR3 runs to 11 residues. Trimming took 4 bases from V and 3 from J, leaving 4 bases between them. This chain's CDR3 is CASSSYYEQYF. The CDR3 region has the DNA TGTGCCAGCAGTTCCTACTACGAGCAGTACTTC.

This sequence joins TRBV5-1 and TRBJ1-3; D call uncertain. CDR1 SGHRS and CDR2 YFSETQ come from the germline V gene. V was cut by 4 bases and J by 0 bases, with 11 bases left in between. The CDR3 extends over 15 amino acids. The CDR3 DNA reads TGCGCCAGCAGCCTAGGAGGCTCCTCTGGAAACACCATATATTTT. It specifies CASSLGGSSGNTIYF.

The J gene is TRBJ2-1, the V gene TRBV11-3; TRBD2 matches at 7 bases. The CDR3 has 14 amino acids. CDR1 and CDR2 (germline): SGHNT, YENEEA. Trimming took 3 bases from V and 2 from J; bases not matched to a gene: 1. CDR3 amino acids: CASSLSGAYNEQFF. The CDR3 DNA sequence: TGTGCCAGCAGCTTGAGCGGGGCCTACAATGAGCAGTTCTTC. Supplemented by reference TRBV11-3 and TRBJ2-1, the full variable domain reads EAGVVQSPRYKIIEKKQPVAFWCNPISGHNTLYWYLQNLGQGPELLIRYENEEAVDDSQLPKDRFSAERLKGVDSTLKIQPAELGDSAVYLCASSLSGAYNEQFFGPGTRLTVL.

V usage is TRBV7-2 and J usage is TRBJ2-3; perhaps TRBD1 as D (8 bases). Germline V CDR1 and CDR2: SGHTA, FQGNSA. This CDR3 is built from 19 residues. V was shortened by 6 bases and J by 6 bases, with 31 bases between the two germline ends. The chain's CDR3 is CASRSHTGGGSGHTDTQYF. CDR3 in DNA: TGTGCCAGCAGATCTCACACAGGGGGGGGTAGCGGGCATACGGATACGCAGTATTTT.

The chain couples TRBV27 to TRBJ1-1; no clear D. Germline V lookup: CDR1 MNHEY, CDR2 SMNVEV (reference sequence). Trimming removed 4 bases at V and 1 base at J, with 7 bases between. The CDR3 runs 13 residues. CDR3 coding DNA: TGTGCCAGCAGTTCGGAGAGGAACACTGAAGCTTTCTTT. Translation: CASSSERNTEAFF.

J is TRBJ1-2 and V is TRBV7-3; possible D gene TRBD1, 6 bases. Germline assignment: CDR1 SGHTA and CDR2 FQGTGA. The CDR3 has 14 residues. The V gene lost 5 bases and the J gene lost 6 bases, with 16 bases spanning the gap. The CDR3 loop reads CASSPKGPGDGYTF. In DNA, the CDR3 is TGTGCCAGCAGCCCCAAAGGACCAGGGGATGGCTACACCTTC.

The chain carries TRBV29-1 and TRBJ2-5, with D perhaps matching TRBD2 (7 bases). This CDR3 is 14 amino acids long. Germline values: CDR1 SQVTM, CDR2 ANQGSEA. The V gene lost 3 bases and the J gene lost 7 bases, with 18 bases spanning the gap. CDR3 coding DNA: TGCAGCGTTGACCCCTTGGGGGGAGGGGGGACCCAGTACTTC. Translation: CSVDPLGGGGTQYF.

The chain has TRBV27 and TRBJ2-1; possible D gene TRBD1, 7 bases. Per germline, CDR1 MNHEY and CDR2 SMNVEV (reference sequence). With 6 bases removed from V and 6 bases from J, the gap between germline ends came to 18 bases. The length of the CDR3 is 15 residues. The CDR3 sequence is CASRGGAGGLNEQFF. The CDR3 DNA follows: TGTGCCAGCAGAGGAGGGGCAGGGGGGCTCAATGAGCAGTTCTTC.

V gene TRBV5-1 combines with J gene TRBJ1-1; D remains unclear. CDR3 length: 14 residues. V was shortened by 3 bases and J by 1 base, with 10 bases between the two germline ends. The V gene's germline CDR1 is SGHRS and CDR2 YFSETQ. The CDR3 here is CASSWMGPNTEAFF. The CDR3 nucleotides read TGCGCCAGCAGCTGGATGGGCCCGAACACTGAAGCTTTCTTT.

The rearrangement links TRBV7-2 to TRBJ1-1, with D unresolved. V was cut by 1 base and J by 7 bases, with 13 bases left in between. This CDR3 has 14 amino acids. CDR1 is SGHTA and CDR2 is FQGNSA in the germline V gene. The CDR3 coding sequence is TGTGCCAGCAGCTTAGAAGCCGAATCCTATGAAGCTTTCTTT. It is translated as CASSLEAESYEAFF.

Written as DNA, the CDR3 is TGTGCCAGCAGCTTGAGGGACAGTTCGGAACTGTTTTTT. This gives the protein CASSLRDSSELFF. This chain uses TRBV7-2 with TRBJ1-4; TRBD1 matches at 7 bases. The V gene end was trimmed by 3 bases and the J gene end by 12 bases; junction bases not matched to a gene: 7. There are 13 residues in the CDR3. Germline V gene sequence: CDR1 SGHTA, CDR2 FQGNSA.

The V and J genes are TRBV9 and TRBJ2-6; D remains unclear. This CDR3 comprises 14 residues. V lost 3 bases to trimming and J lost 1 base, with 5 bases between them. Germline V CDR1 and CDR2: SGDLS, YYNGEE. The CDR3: CASSANSGANVLTF. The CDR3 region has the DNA TGTGCCAGCAGCGCAAATTCTGGGGCCAACGTCCTGACTTTC.

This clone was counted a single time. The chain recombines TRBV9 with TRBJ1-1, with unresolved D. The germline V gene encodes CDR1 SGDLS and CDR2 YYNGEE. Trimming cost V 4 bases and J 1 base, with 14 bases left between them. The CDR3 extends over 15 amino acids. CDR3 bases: TGTGCCAGCAGCCCCCGCCTCGGAGAGAACACTGAAGCTTTCTTT. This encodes CASSPRLGENTEAFF.

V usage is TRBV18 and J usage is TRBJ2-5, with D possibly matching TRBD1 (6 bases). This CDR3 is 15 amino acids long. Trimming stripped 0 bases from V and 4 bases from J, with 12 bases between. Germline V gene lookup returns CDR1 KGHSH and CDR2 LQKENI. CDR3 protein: CASSPPAGDGETQYF. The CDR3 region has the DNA TGTGCCAGCTCACCACCCGCAGGGGATGGAGAGACCCAGTACTTC.

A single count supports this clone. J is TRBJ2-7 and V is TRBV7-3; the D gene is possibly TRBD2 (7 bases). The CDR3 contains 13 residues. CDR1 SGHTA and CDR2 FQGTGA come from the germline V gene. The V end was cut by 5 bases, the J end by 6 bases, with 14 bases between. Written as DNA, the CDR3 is TGTGCCAGCAGCCAAGTTAGGGGGGGCGAGCAGTACTTC. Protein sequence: CASSQVRGGEQYF.

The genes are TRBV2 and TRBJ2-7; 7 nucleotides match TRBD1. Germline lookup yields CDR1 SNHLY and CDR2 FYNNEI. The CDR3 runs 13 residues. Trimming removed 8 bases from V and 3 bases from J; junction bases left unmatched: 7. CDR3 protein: CASSTGNGYEQYF. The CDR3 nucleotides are TGTGCCAGCTCGACAGGGAACGGCTACGAGCAGTACTTC.